This T cell receptor (beta chain) was sequenced in a study of brain T cells in children with intractable seizures. Study-level points and caveats: Viral specificity was inferred only from CDR3 similarity; HCMV serostatus was unknown.

About this clone itself: Its antigen remains unidentified.

Only cases whose brain tissue showed the highest T cell transcript signatures were sequenced. At least one anti-epileptic drug was given before surgery. Only in-frame clones appear in the TCRdb table, and some are missing; sequencing was by immunoSEQ multiplex PCR. Of about 76,000 clones listed, just over 90% were seen once; the top ten hold over 1.5%. With 3 bases removed from V and 7 bases from J, the gap between germline ends came to 9 bases. The germline CDR1 and CDR2 sequences are SQVTM and ANQGSEA. The CDR3 is 11 amino acids. The sequence was collected from a boy in the first two years of life with tuberous sclerosis and intractable seizures. The material was peripheral blood, obtained at surgery. This rearrangement joins TRBV29-1 to TRBJ1-2; D not certain. The CDR3 nucleotides are TGCAGCGTTGATTATCTATTTGGCTACACCTTC. Amino acid sequence: CSVDYLFGYTF.